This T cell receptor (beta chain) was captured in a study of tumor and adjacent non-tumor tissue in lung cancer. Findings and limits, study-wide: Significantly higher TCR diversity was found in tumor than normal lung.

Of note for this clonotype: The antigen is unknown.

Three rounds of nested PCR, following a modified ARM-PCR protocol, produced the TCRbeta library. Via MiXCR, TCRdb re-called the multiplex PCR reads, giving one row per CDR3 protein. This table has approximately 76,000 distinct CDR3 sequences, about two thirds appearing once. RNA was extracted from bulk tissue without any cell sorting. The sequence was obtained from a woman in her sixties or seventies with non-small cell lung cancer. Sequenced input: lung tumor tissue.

The CDR3 is CASSPSSCANSGNEQFF. The CDR3 DNA reads as TGTGCCAGCAGCCCGAGTTCGTGCGCAAATTCGGGCAATGAGCAGTTCTTC. V and J are TRBV5-4 and TRBJ2-1; D not certain. V gave up 4 bases and J gave up 6 bases, with 23 bases separating them. The CDR3 length is 17 residues. Per germline, CDR1 SGHNT and CDR2 YYREEE (reference sequence).